This record covers a single TCR beta chain. Antigen: not known. The V end was cut by 1 base, the J end by 2 bases, with 5 bases between. Germline-derived CDR1 and CDR2 are LNHDA and SQIVND (reference sequence). The CDR3 has 14 amino acids. The entry originates in a study of OX40 agonist ivuxolimab in advanced cancers. For the study at large: The patients received agonistic anti-OX40 (CD134) antibody ivuxolimab. Subjects had a mean age of about 60 years, with a range of about 23 to 85; just over 80% were male. Study-wide findings and caveats: Clonal expansion was among the lowest in partial responders at 0.1-3.0 mg/kg, especially CD8+. In the 0.1 to 3.0 mg/kg range, CD4+ and CD8+ blood T cells had expanded clonally by week 6.

Sequencing used immunoSEQ multiplex PCR; TCRdb keeps in-frame clones, though not all of them. The data show about 92,000 clones, roughly 91% seen once. Source: CD4+ or CD8+ T cells sorted from blood, taken in a trial of the OX40 agonist ivuxolimab. The gene calls are TRBV19 and TRBJ2-2; D remains ambiguous. The receptor's source is an adult with an advanced solid tumor such as melanoma, head and neck, liver or kidney cancer. The CDR3 nucleotides read TGTGCCAGTAGTATAGGCAGAAACACCGGGGAGCTGTTTTTT. Its protein product is CASSIGRNTGELFF. Together with reference TRBV19 and TRBJ2-2, the CDR3 gives the full variable domain: DGGITQSPKYLFRKEGQNVTLSCEQNLNHDAMYWYRQDPGQGLRLIYYSQIVNDFQKGDIAEGYSVSREKKESFPLTVTSAQKNPTAFYLCASSIGRNTGELFFGEGSRLTVL.